The 8 T cell receptor beta chains below all came from one sample that was sequenced in a study of blood T cell repertoires in COVID-19. Clones were sequenced by immunoSEQ multiplex PCR, and TCRdb holds only the in-frame ones, with some missing. The table has over 200,000 clones, 86% seen once. Sequencing input: peripheral blood. These receptor sequences come from a man aged 35-49 years who had recovered from COVID-19.

The chain employs TRBV7-2 and TRBJ1-1; no clear D. Germline assignment: CDR1 SGHTA and CDR2 FQGNSA. The CDR3 is made up of 15 amino acids. V lost 6 bases and J lost 1, with 15 bases in between. CDR3 residues: CASRGEILGNTEAFF. DNA of the CDR3: TGTGCCAGCAGGGGAGAAATACTAGGGAACACTGAAGCTTTCTTT.

The rearrangement joins TRBV7-2 to TRBJ2-5; TRBD1 matches 9 bases. Germline lookup yields CDR1 SGHTA and CDR2 FQGNSA. V lost 5 bases, J lost 2 bases, and 3 bases stayed unmatched. The CDR3 has 14 amino acids. CDR3 sequence reads: CASSLGTGQETQYF. The CDR3 region has the DNA TGTGCCAGCAGCCTAGGGACAGGGCAAGAGACCCAGTACTTC. Filled out from reference TRBV7-2 and TRBJ2-5, the complete variable domain reads GAGVSQSPSNKVTEKGKDVELRCDPISGHTALYWYRQSLGQGLEFLIYFQGNSAPDKSGLPSDRFSAERTGGSVSTLTIQRTQQEDSAVYLCASSLGTGQETQYFGPGTRLLVL.

Here the CDR3 reads CASSLIDSNQPQHF. In DNA form, the CDR3 reads TGTGCCAGCAGCTTGATAGATAGCAATCAGCCCCAGCATTTT. This chain links TRBV7-9 with TRBJ1-5; no firm D call. The CDR3 covers 14 residues. Germline V gene lookup returns CDR1 SEHNR and CDR2 FQNEAQ (reference sequence). V was cut by 3 bases and J by 0 bases, with 6 bases left in between.

This clone was recorded once. The chain uses TRBV5-6 and TRBJ2-1; a possible D gene is TRBD2 (6 bases). V was clipped by 0 bases and J by 0 bases, with 13 bases between them. The CDR3 length is 17 residues. From germline, CDR1 is SGHDT and CDR2 YYEEEE. CDR3 region: CASSLGLASLSYNEQFF. The CDR3 nucleotides read TGTGCCAGCAGCTTGGGCCTAGCGTCACTCTCCTACAATGAGCAGTTCTTC.

In its sample, this clone was seen a few times. This sequence joins TRBV14 and TRBJ2-1; D remains ambiguous. The length of the CDR3 is 14 residues. CDR1 is SGHDN, CDR2 FVKESK, per germline. V lost 0 bases to trimming and J lost 4 bases, with 7 bases between them. CDR3 protein: CASSQELRYNEQFF. CDR3 DNA sequence: TGTGCCAGCAGCCAAGAACTAAGGTACAATGAGCAGTTCTTC.

This clone turned up a few times. This chain connects TRBV4-1 to TRBJ2-1, with 9 bases aligning to TRBD2. Trimming removed 0 bases from V and 7 bases from J; junction bases left unmatched: 10. Germline-derived CDR1 and CDR2 are MGHRA and YSYEKL. The CDR3 has 17 residues. CDR3 region: CASSQDPPLAGQNEQFF. In nucleotides, the CDR3 is TGCGCCAGCAGCCAAGATCCCCCCCTAGCGGGACAGAATGAGCAGTTCTTC.

The chain uses TRBV7-9 and TRBJ2-4; possibly TRBD2 for D (5 bases). Germline assignment: CDR1 SEHNR and CDR2 FQNEAQ (reference sequence). This CDR3 has 14 amino acids. Trimming took 7 bases from V and 6 from J, leaving 16 bases between them. CDR3 loop: CASTDQGRGNIQYF. In nucleotides, the CDR3 is TGTGCCAGCACCGACCAAGGGAGAGGAAACATTCAGTACTTC.

The genes are TRBV7-3 and TRBJ2-1, with TRBD2 matching over 12 bases. V was pared by 5 bases and J by 7 bases, with 6 bases of the junction left unmatched. The CDR3 contains 15 residues. Germline CDR1 is SGHTA and CDR2 is FQGTGA. CDR3 in amino acids: CASSTTSGGWNEQFF. CDR3 nucleotide sequence: TGTGCCAGCAGCACAACTAGCGGGGGGTGGAATGAGCAGTTCTTC.